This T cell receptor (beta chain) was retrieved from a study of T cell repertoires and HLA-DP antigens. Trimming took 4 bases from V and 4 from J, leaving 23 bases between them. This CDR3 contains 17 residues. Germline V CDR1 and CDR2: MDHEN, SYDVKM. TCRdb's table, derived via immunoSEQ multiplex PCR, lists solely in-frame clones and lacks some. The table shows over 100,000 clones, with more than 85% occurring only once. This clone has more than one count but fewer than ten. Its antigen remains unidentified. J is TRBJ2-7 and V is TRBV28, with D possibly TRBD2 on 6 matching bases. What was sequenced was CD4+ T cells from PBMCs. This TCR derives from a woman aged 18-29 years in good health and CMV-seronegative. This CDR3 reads CASSSFRSSAVRYEQYF. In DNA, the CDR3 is TGTGCCAGCAGTTCCTTTCGGTCTAGCGCAGTCAGGTACGAGCAGTACTTC.